This note documents a single TCR beta chain sequence. This specimen belongs to a study of cytomegalovirus exposure and HLA in healthy donors. The PCR had 60 Vbeta and 13 Jbeta primers. TCRdb keeps only in-frame clones here, not all; method: immunoSEQ multiplex PCR. Of some 65,000 clones in the sample, around 80% were seen once. Trimming left V 3 bases short and J 10 bases short, with 19 bases between. The CDR3 consists of 14 residues. Germline CDR1 is GTSNPN and CDR2 is SVGIG (reference sequence). This chain links TRBV30 with TRBJ2-1; the D gene is possibly TRBD1 (5 bases). The sequence was collected from a girl aged 5-17 years in good health and CMV-seropositive. The material sequenced was PBMCs. For the CDR3, the DNA is TGTGCCTGGAGGGCCCTAGGGGTTTATGACGAGCAGTTCTTC. Encoded protein: CAWRALGVYDEQFF.